The source of this T cell receptor (beta chain) is a study of PD-1 blockade in classical Hodgkin lymphoma. Background on the study: Patients were infused with nivolumab 3 mg/kg every 2 weeks. Whole-study results and caveats: A significant rise in TCR diversity by C4D1 was seen for CD4+ but not CD8+ cells. Complete responders matched newly diagnosed patients in baseline diversity. In newly diagnosed patients, baseline TCR diversity was reportedly below that of healthy donors.

In regard to this clone: Its antigen remains unidentified.

The V and J ends lost 1 base and 6 bases, in that order; junction bases with no gene match: 8. The CDR3 length is 17 residues. CDR1 is LNHNV, CDR2 YYDKDF, per germline (reference sequence). TCRdb's copy holds only in-frame clones and misses some; the assay was immunoSEQ multiplex PCR. The sample has 25,000 to 30,000 clones, 86% seen once; the top ten hold 0.4% to 0.45%. The time point denotes: cycle 4 day 1 (C4D1), after 6 weeks of nivolumab. All patients relapsed after autologous stem cell transplantation, and brentuximab vedotin exposure varied. Magnetic depletion of unwanted cells isolated CD4+ T cells from thawed PBMCs.

This TCR came from a human donor with classical Hodgkin lymphoma. Sequencing was performed on CD4+ T cells from blood, taken before the fourth cycle of nivolumab. This sequence joins TRBV15 and TRBJ2-7; TRBD2 matches 14 bases. The CDR3 loop is CATSRAPGLAGGGEQYF. The CDR3 bases are TGTGCCACCAGCAGAGCGCCTGGACTAGCGGGAGGCGGCGAGCAGTACTTC.